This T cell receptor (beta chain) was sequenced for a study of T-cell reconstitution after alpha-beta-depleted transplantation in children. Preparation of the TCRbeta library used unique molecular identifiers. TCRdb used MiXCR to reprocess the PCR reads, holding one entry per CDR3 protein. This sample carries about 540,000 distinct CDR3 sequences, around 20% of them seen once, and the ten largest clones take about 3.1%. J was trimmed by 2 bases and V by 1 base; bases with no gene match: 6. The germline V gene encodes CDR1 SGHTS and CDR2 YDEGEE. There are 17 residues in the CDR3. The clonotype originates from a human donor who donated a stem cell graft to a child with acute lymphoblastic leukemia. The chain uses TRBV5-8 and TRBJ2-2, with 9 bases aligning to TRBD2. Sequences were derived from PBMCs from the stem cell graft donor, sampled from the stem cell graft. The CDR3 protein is CASSLSGLAGNTGELFF. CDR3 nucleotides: TGTGCCAGCAGCTTGAGTGGGCTAGCGGGAAACACCGGGGAGCTGTTTTTT.